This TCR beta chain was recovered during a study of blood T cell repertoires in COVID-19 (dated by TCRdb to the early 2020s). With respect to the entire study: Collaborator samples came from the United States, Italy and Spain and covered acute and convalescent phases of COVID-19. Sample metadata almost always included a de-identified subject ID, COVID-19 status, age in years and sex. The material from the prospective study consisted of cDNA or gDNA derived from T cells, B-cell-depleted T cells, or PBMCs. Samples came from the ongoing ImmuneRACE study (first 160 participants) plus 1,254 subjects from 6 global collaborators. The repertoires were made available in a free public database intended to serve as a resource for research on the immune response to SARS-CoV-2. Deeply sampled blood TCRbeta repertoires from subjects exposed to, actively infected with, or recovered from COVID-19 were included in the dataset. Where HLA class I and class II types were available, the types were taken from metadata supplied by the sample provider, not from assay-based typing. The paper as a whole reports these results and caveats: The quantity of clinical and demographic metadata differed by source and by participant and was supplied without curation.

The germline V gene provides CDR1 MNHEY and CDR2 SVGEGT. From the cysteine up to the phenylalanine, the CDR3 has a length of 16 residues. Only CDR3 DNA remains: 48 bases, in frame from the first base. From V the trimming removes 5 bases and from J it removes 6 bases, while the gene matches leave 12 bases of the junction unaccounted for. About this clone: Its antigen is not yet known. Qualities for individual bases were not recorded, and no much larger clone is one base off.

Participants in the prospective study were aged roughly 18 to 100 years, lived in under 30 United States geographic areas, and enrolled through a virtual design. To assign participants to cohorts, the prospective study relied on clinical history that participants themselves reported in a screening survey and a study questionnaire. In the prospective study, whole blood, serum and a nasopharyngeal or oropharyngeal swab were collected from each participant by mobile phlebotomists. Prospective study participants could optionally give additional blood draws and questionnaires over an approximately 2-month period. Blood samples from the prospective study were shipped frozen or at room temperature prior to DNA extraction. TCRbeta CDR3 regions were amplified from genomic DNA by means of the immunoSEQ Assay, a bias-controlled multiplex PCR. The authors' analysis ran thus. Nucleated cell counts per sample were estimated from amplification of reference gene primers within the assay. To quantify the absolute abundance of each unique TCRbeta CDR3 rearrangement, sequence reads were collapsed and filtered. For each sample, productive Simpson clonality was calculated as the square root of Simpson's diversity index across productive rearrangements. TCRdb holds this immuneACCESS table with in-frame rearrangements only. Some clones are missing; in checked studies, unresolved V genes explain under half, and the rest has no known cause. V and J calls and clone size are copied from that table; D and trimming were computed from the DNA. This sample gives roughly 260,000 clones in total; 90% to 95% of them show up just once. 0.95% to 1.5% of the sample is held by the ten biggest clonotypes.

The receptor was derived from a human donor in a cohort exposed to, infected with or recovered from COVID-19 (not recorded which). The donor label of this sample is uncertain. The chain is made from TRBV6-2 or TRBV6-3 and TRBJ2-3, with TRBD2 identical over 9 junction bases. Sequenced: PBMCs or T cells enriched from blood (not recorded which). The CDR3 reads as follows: CASSKGWRGGPDTQYF. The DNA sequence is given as TGTGCCAGCAGTAAGGGGTGGCGGGGGGGCCCTGATACGCAGTATTTT.